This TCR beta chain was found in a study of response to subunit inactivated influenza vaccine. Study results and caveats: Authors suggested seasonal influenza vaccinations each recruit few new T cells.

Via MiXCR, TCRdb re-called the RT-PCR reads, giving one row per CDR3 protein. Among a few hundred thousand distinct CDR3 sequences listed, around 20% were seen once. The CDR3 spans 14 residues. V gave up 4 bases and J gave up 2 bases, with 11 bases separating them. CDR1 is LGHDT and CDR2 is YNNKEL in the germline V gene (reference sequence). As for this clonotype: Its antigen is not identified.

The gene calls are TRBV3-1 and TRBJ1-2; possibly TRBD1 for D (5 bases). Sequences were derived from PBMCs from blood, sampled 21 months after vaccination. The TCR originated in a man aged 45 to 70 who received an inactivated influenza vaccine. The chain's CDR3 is CASSPGPLNYGYTF. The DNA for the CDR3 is TGTGCCAGCAGCCCGGGACCCCTCAACTATGGCTACACCTTC. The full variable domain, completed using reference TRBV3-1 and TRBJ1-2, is DTAVSQTPKYLVTQMGNDKSIKCEQNLGHDTMYWYKQDSKKFLKIMFSYNNKELIINETVPNRFSPKSPDKAHLNLHINSLELGDSAVYFCASSPGPLNYGYTFGSGTRLTVV.